These 27 T cell receptor beta chains came from one sample sequenced in a study of T-cell reconstitution after alpha-beta-depleted transplantation in children. Unique molecular identifiers were incorporated during preparation of the TCRbeta library. Each CDR3 protein is one row after TCRdb ran MiXCR on the PCR reads. The sample yields about 250,000 distinct CDR3 sequences, about 24% seen once. Material: PBMCs, mostly from graft donor cells, obtained 360 days after TCRalphabeta/CD19-depleted stem cell transplant. These receptor sequences come from a female patient between 2 and 15 years old who had a stem cell transplant for congenital amegakaryocytic thrombocytopenia, so the T cells may come from the graft donor.

This clonotype was observed a few times. The chain has TRBV11-2 and TRBJ2-1; 10 bases map to TRBD2. CDR3 length: 20 residues. Trimming cost V 0 bases and J 8 bases; bases outside gene matches: 19. Germline V lookup: CDR1 SGHAT, CDR2 FQNNGV. Written as DNA, the CDR3 is TGTGCCAGCAGCTTAGATCACCTGTGGGCTAGCGGGAGTCTTTTCGATGAGCAGTTCTTC. Its protein is CASSLDHLWASGSLFDEQFF.

This clonotype was picked up a small number of times. The V call is TRBV12-3 or TRBV12-4, the J call TRBJ1-5; D gene unclear. The V and J ends lost 6 bases and 6 bases respectively, with 12 bases between them. There are 13 residues in the CDR3. CDR3: CASSQLRSQPQHF. The CDR3 coding sequence is TGTGCCAGCAGCCAACTCCGGAGTCAGCCCCAGCATTTT.

This chain connects TRBV5-5 to TRBJ1-6, with D possibly being TRBD1 (6 bases). The CDR3 consists of 16 residues. In germline, CDR1 is SGHKS, CDR2 YYEKEE (reference sequence). V was cut by 0 bases and J by 2 bases, with 9 bases left in between. Here the CDR3 DNA reads TGTGCCAGCAGCTTGGGGACAGTCCCCTATAATTCACCCCTCCACTTT. This gives the protein CASSLGTVPYNSPLHF.

This clonotype was counted a few times. V gene TRBV13 combines with J gene TRBJ2-7; D is uncertain. This CDR3 contains 16 residues. V lost 2 bases to trimming and J lost 2 bases, with 16 bases between them. CDR1 PRHDT and CDR2 FYEKMQ come from the germline V gene (reference sequence). CDR3 sequence reads: CASSLWFSAAPYEQYF. The CDR3 nucleotides are TGTGCCAGCAGCTTATGGTTCAGCGCGGCTCCCTACGAGCAGTACTTC.

The rearrangement uses TRBV20-1 and TRBJ2-1; D might be TRBD2 (7 bases). This CDR3 has 14 residues. Germline CDR1 is DFQATT and CDR2 is SNEGSKA (reference sequence). Trimming took 6 bases from V and 2 from J, leaving 14 bases between them. Here the CDR3 reads CSARRGRPYNEQFF. DNA for the CDR3: TGCAGTGCACGGCGGGGGCGCCCCTACAATGAGCAGTTCTTC.

J is TRBJ2-3 and V is TRBV20-1; 11 nucleotides line up with TRBD1. The J segment lost 4 bases and the V segment lost 7 bases, leaving 4 bases of the junction unmatched. There are 13 residues in the CDR3. Germline V gene sequence: CDR1 DFQATT, CDR2 SNEGSKA (reference sequence). CDR3 sequence (DNA): TGCAGTGGCCCGGGACAGGGGGCAGATACGCAGTATTTT. As protein: CSGPGQGADTQYF.

This clonotype was seen repeatedly, ten times or more. CDR3 coding DNA: TGTGCCATCAGTGAGTTTAGCGGGGGCCACACAGATACGCAGTATTTT. It specifies CAISEFSGGHTDTQYF. The genes are TRBV10-3 and TRBJ2-3; 9 bases align to TRBD2. The CDR3 contains 16 residues. V lost 1 base and J lost 2; bases outside the gene matches: 4. CDR1 and CDR2 from the germline V gene are ENHRY and SYGVKD.

The chain carries TRBV25-1 and TRBJ2-7; D is undetermined. V was shortened by 4 bases and J by 2 bases, with 18 bases between the two germline ends. Germline-derived CDR1 and CDR2 are MGHDK and SYGVNS. The CDR3 sequence is 16 residues long. The CDR3: CASSAPPETETYEQYF. CDR3 sequence (DNA): TGTGCCAGCAGTGCCCCCCCTGAAACGGAGACCTACGAGCAGTACTTC.

Remarks on this clonotype: An end of the junction does not agree with germline; a read error may underlie this. This sequence joins TRBV12-3 or TRBV12-4 and TRBJ2-3; TRBD1 aligns across 9 bases. The CDR3 is 17 amino acids. CDR3: CSSTPGQGFPSTDTQYF. The CDR3, as DNA: TGTTCCAGCACCCCCGGACAGGGGTTCCCTAGCACAGATACGCAGTATTTT.

The rearrangement links TRBV6-2 or TRBV6-3 to TRBJ2-1; D gene ambiguous. Germline V gene lookup returns CDR1 MNHEY and CDR2 SVGEGT. The V gene lost 1 base and the J gene lost 10 bases, with 14 bases spanning the gap. CDR3 length equals 14 residues. CDR3 in DNA: TGTGCCAGCAGTTACTTGTTGACCCTTGGGGAGCAGTTCTTC. This sequence encodes CASSYLLTLGEQFF.

The rearrangement uses TRBV7-8 and TRBJ2-2; either TRBD1 or TRBD2 may fit D (5 bases each). The V end was cut by 1 base, the J end by 7 bases, with 10 bases between. Germline lookup yields CDR1 SGHVS and CDR2 FQNEAQ. This CDR3 contains 14 residues. CDR3 sequence: CASSLVLGDGELFF. CDR3 bases: TGTGCCAGCAGCTTAGTCTTGGGGGACGGGGAGCTGTTTTTT.

This clonotype came up a few times. This sequence joins TRBV30 and TRBJ2-7, with 11 bases identical to TRBD2. Germline CDR1 GTSNPN, CDR2 SVGIG (reference sequence). V was pared by 3 bases and J by 3 bases, with 7 bases of the junction left unmatched. The CDR3 totals 15 residues. The CDR3 DNA reads as TGTGCCTGGAGCAGGACTAGCGGGCGGAACTACGAGCAGTACTTC. This sequence encodes CAWSRTSGRNYEQYF.

The rearrangement uses TRBV10-3 and TRBJ2-3; perhaps TRBD2 as D (5 bases). There are 14 residues in the CDR3. The ends were cut back, 9 bases at V and 0 bases at J, with 13 bases in the middle. Germline V gene sequence: CDR1 ENHRY, CDR2 SYGVKD. The CDR3 sequence: CAMQAVPSTDTQYF. The CDR3 region has the DNA TGTGCCATGCAAGCGGTTCCTAGCACAGATACGCAGTATTTT.

J is TRBJ1-2 and V is TRBV10-3; the D gene is possibly TRBD1 (5 bases). Germline CDR1 ENHRY, CDR2 SYGVKD. V lost 10 bases and J 0 bases, leaving 15 bases between the germline ends. The CDR3 is made up of 14 amino acids. The DNA of the CDR3 is TGTGCCACGCAATCGAGGGGAGCTAACTATGGCTACACCTTC. Protein sequence: CATQSRGANYGYTF.

The V and J genes are TRBV15 and TRBJ1-1; D gene uncertain. V lost 0 bases to trimming and J lost 9 bases, with 8 bases between them. CDR3 length: 12 amino acids. Germline CDR1 reads LNHNV; CDR2 reads YYDKDF (reference sequence). The CDR3 DNA is TGTGCCACCAGCAGAGATCACCATAAAGCTTTCTTT. Residues: CATSRDHHKAFF.

The chain has TRBV20-1 and TRBJ1-1; 9 bases match TRBD1. The CDR3 spans 15 residues. CDR1 is DFQATT and CDR2 is SNEGSKA in the germline V gene (reference sequence). J lost 0 bases, V lost 6 bases, and 8 bases had no gene match. The CDR3 sequence: CSARSRTGVNTEAFF. CDR3 nucleotide sequence: TGCAGTGCAAGGAGCCGGACAGGGGTGAACACTGAAGCTTTCTTT.

This clonotype came up a few times. The V and J genes are TRBV5-1 and TRBJ2-1; TRBD1 or TRBD2 may be the D gene (5 bases each). V was clipped by 6 bases and J by 3 bases, with 13 bases between them. This CDR3 region has 14 residues. Germline lookup yields CDR1 SGHRS and CDR2 YFSETQ. The CDR3 protein is CASKTGADYNEQFF. The DNA for the CDR3 is TGCGCCAGCAAAACCGGGGCCGACTACAATGAGCAGTTCTTC.

This clonotype was seen only a few times. The chain links TRBV11-3 to TRBJ1-1, with D hard to call. V dropped 3 bases and J dropped 8 bases, with 10 bases sitting between them. CDR3 length equals 12 residues. CDR1 is SGHNT and CDR2 is YENEEA in the germline V gene. The CDR3 region is CASSLRSGEAFF. CDR3 nucleotide sequence: TGTGCCAGCAGCTTGAGATCGGGAGAAGCTTTCTTT.

This chain connects TRBV28 to TRBJ1-5, with 9 bases aligning to TRBD1. The length of the CDR3 is 15 residues. Germline V gene lookup returns CDR1 MDHEN and CDR2 SYDVKM. The J segment lost 6 bases and the V segment lost 9 bases, leaving 12 bases of the junction unmatched. The CDR3 sequence is CASIFRDRDGQPQHF. CDR3 nucleotide sequence: TGTGCCAGTATTTTTCGGGACAGGGATGGTCAGCCCCAGCATTTT.

This clonotype was seen a handful of times. The chain recombines TRBV20-1 with TRBJ2-1, with 10 bases that match TRBD2. The CDR3 consists of 18 residues. In germline, CDR1 is DFQATT, CDR2 SNEGSKA (reference sequence). Unmatched junction bases numbered 15, after V lost 1 base and J lost 6 bases. CDR3 sequence reads: CSARVGSGRPELGNEQFF. CDR3 coding DNA: TGCAGTGCTAGAGTCGGTAGCGGGAGGCCCGAGTTGGGCAATGAGCAGTTCTTC.

The chain is built from TRBV28 and TRBJ2-1; no definite D call. The germline CDR1 and CDR2 sequences are MDHEN and SYDVKM. This CDR3 is built from 11 residues. Trimming stripped 3 bases from V and 10 bases from J, with 7 bases between. CDR3 sequence: CASSFTIEQFF. Here the CDR3 DNA reads TGTGCCAGCAGTTTTACTATCGAGCAGTTCTTC.

The rearrangement uses TRBV11-1 and TRBJ1-4; D remains unclear. In germline, CDR1 is SGHAT, CDR2 FQDESV (reference sequence). With 1 base removed from V and 8 bases from J, the gap between germline ends came to 32 bases. The CDR3 consists of 21 residues. The CDR3 coding sequence is TGTGCCAGCAGCTTAGACTCAACCAGATCCCCAAAGCCCTCACCCGGGGAAAAACTGTTTTTT. Protein product: CASSLDSTRSPKPSPGEKLFF.

The genes are TRBV5-1 and TRBJ2-5, with D maybe TRBD1 (5 bases). With 5 bases removed from V and 1 base from J, the gap between germline ends came to 9 bases. This CDR3 contains 13 residues. Germline assignment: CDR1 SGHRS and CDR2 YFSETQ. CDR3 in amino acids: CASRSTGQETQYF. The CDR3 DNA is TGCGCCAGCAGATCAACAGGCCAAGAGACCCAGTACTTC.

This chain joins TRBV29-1 and TRBJ2-1, with TRBD2 as a possible D gene (7 bases). V shed 3 bases and J shed 2 bases, with 11 bases lying between them. Per the germline V gene, CDR1 is SQVTM and CDR2 is ANQGSEA. The CDR3 sequence is 14 residues long. The CDR3 nucleotides read TGCAGCGTTGAGGGGGGGCAGACCTACAATGAGCAGTTCTTC. Translation gives CSVEGGQTYNEQFF.

With regard to this clonotype: A read error may be the cause here, since a much bigger clone is one base away. The chain carries TRBV7-6 and TRBJ1-3, with D tentatively TRBD1 (6 bases). Germline V gene lookup returns CDR1 SGHVS and CDR2 FNYEAQ. The CDR3 length is 15 residues. CDR3 residues: CTSSMGHGAGNTIYF. In DNA form, the CDR3 reads TGTACCAGCAGCATGGGACATGGGGCTGGAAACACCATATATTTT.

The chain couples TRBV20-1 to TRBJ1-4; 9 nucleotides agree with TRBD1. V shed 1 base and J 5 bases; nucleotides not matched to a gene: 2. The CDR3 covers 14 residues. The germline V gene encodes CDR1 DFQATT and CDR2 SNEGSKA (reference sequence). The CDR3 DNA reads TGCAGTGCTAGAGCCGGGACAGGGAATGAAAAACTGTTTTTT. Translation gives CSARAGTGNEKLFF.

Only a few counts were recorded for this clonotype. The chain recombines TRBV20-1 with TRBJ2-2; 7 positions agree with TRBD1. This CDR3 contains 15 residues. Germline V gene sequence: CDR1 DFQATT, CDR2 SNEGSKA (reference sequence). The J segment lost 1 base and the V segment lost 6 bases, leaving 8 bases of the junction unmatched. CDR3 sequence reads: CSAQRDSRNTGELFF. The CDR3 DNA follows: TGCAGTGCCCAAAGGGACAGCCGGAACACCGGGGAGCTGTTTTTT.